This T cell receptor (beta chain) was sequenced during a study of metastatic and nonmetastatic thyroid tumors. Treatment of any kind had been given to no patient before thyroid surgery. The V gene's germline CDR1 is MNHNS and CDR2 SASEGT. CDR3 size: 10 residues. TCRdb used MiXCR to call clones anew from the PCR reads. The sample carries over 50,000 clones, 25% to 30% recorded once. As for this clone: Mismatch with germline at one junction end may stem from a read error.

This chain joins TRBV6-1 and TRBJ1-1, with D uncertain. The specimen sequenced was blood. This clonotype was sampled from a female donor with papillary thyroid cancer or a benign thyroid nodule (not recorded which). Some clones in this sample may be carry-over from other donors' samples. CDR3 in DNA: TGTGCCAGCAGAGGGTCTGAAGCGTTCTTT. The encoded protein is CASRGSEAFF.